This TCR beta chain was identified in a study of blood T cell repertoires in COVID-19. Overall study context: PBMCs, B-cell-depleted T cells, or T cells were the source of the cDNA or gDNA that made up the material.

Each recovered donor of Cohort 3 presented with two negative PCRs, clearance, or symptom resolution. Germline CDR1 reads GTSNPN; CDR2 reads SVGIG (reference sequence). Unmatched junction bases numbered 7, after V lost 4 bases and J lost 7 bases. The CDR3 loop spans 13 amino acids. This clone appeared a few times. Produced via immunoSEQ multiplex PCR; TCRdb's table is partial and in-frame only. The table lists a few hundred thousand clones, around 87% of them singletons, with about 1% in the top ten. V is TRBV30 and J is TRBJ1-5; 7 positions match TRBD1. This receptor was obtained from a man younger than 30 who had recovered from COVID-19. The specimen was PBMCs or T cells enriched from blood (not recorded which). CDR3 DNA sequence: TGTGCCTGGACTAGGGACAGAGGACAGCCCCAGCATTTT. Protein product: CAWTRDRGQPQHF. Using reference TRBV30 and TRBJ1-5 for the parts outside the CDR3, the full variable domain is SQTIHQWPATLVQPVGSPLSLECTVEGTSNPNLYWYRQAAGRGLQLLFYSVGIGQISSEVPQNLSASRPQDRQFILSSKKLLLSDSGFYLCAWTRDRGQPQHFGDGTRLSIL.